This entry features one T cell receptor beta chain sequence. The antigen is unknown. Within the sample, other DNA sequences also encode this same CDR3. The data derive from a study of shared clonotypes between healthy human individuals. Study conclusions and caveats: What limited the represented genetic and exposure-history diversity was the small number of donors. Generation probability values for non-shared clonotypes were lower than those for clonotypes shared by all four donors. The study generally estimated greater richness for naive than memory subsets.

There are 13 residues in the CDR3. Germline-derived CDR1 and CDR2 are MDHEN and SYDVKM. Trimming took 3 bases from V and 0 from J, leaving 4 bases between them. Splitting of each subset's genomic DNA was done evenly across several immunoSEQ plates. The data were produced by immunoSEQ multiplex PCR, yet TCRdb's version contains in-frame clones alone and is incomplete. Of approximately 1.1 million clones in the sample, around 78% were seen once. The TCR originated in a man aged 18 to 30 in good health. Some clones in this sample may be carry-over from other donors' samples. The sample taken for sequencing was memory CD4+ T cells from PBMCs. Subset noted: CD45RA-negative fraction. This chain joins TRBV28 and TRBJ2-3; no definite D call. This CDR3 reads CASSLGSTDTQYF. The CDR3 region has the DNA TGTGCCAGCAGTTTGGGGAGCACAGATACGCAGTATTTT.